This T cell receptor beta chain is from a study of cytomegalovirus exposure and HLA in healthy donors. Broader study findings: Donors belonging to an Asian-associated ancestry cluster reportedly showed fewer N-insertions in productive TCRs than the 666-donor mean, according to what a later analysis found.

Germline V gene sequence: CDR1 KGHSH, CDR2 LQKENI. V shed 1 base, J shed 4 bases, and the junction held 15 bases outside the gene matches. There are 18 residues in the CDR3. Primers for the PCR totalled 60 Vbeta and 13 Jbeta. TCRdb's copy holds only in-frame clones and misses some; the assay was immunoSEQ multiplex PCR. The sample yields about 30,000 clones, of which the top ten take up around 4.5%. Healthy donors of bone marrow made up the group. Turning to this clone: What it recognizes is unknown.

The sequenced material came from PBMCs. This TCR was sampled from a female donor in good health and CMV-seronegative. The chain links TRBV18 to TRBJ1-2, with 7 bases lining up with TRBD1. The chain's CDR3 is CASSPRTGQSHGGYGYTF. CDR3 nucleotide sequence: TGTGCCAGCTCACCACGAACGGGACAGTCCCATGGAGGCTATGGCTACACCTTC.